This TCR beta chain was sequenced in a study of T-cell reconstitution after alpha-beta-depleted transplantation in children. Study findings and constraints: Where some patients showed high TCRbeta diversity at day 60, it came from recipient T cells and thymic progenitors that had survived. Newly produced T cells mostly accounted for T-cell counts and diversity one year post-transplant.

This sample's TCRbeta library carried unique molecular identifier barcodes. From the PCR reads, TCRdb called clonotypes with MiXCR, one entry per CDR3 protein. The data hold 250,000 to 400,000 distinct CDR3 sequences, with around 20% observed a single time. This clonotype was observed a few times. Its matching antigen is unknown. The material sequenced was PBMCs, mostly from graft donor cells, taken 180 days after TCRalphabeta/CD19-depleted stem cell transplant. The TCR originated in a male patient aged 5 to 17 who had a stem cell transplant for acute lymphoblastic leukemia, so the T cells may come from the graft donor.

CDR3 nucleotides: TGTGCCAGCAGCTTAGTGGATGTCGAGCAGTACTTC. Translating it yields CASSLVDVEQYF. The chain has TRBV7-9 and TRBJ2-7; D not certain. Germline values: CDR1 SEHNR, CDR2 FQNEAQ (reference sequence). The CDR3 is made up of 12 amino acids. Trimming stripped 1 base from V and 6 bases from J, with 7 bases between.